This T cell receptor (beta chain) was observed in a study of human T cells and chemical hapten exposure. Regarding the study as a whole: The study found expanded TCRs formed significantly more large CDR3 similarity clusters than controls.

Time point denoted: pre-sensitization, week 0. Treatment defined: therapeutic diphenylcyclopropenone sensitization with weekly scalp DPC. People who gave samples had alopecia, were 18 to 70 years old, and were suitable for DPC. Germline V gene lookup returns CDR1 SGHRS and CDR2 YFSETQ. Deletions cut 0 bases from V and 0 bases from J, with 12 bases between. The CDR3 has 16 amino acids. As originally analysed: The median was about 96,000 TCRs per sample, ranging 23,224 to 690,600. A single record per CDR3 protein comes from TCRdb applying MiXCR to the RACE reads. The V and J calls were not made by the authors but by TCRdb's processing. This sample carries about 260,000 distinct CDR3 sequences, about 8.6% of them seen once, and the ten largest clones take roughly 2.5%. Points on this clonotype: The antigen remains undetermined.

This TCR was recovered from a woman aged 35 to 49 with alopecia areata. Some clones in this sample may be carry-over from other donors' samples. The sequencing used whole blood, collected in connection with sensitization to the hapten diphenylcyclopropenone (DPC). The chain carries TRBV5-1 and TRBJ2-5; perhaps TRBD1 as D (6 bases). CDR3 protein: CASSLVPTGNQETQYF. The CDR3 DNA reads TGCGCCAGCAGCTTGGTTCCGACAGGCAACCAAGAGACCCAGTACTTC. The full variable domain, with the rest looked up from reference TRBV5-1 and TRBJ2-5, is KAGVTQTPRYLIKTRGQQVTLSCSPISGHRSVSWYQQTPGQGLQFLFEYFSETQRNKGNFPGRFSGRQFSNSRSEMNVSTLELGDSALYLCASSLVPTGNQETQYFGPGTRLLVL.